The 6 T cell receptor beta chains given below trace back to one sample, sequenced in a study of shared clonotypes between healthy human individuals. Libraries were prepared by immunoSEQ multiplex PCR; TCRdb keeps only in-frame clonotypes and omits some of them. The sample has about 730,000 clones; approximately 77% are singletons. What was sequenced was memory CD4+ T cells sorted from blood. Noted subset: CD45RA-negative fraction. Receptors were obtained from a woman between 25 and 40 years old in good health.

V is TRBV7-2 and J is TRBJ2-5, with D perhaps TRBD2 (6 bases). Germline lookup yields CDR1 SGHTA and CDR2 FQGNSA. This CDR3 is 15 amino acids long. V lost 1 base and J lost 5, with 14 bases in between. The CDR3 protein is CASSLVSGPRETQYF. The CDR3, as DNA: TGTGCCAGCAGCTTAGTTAGCGGTCCCCGGGAGACCCAGTACTTC.

The chain recombines TRBV5-1 with TRBJ2-7; D perhaps matches TRBD2 (6 bases). Between the trimmed V and J ends, which lost 7 bases and 5 bases, there was a span of 19 bases. The length of the CDR3 is 14 residues. Per the germline V gene, CDR1 is SGHRS and CDR2 is YFSETQ. The CDR3 bases are TGCGCCAGCGCTGAACGCGGGACGGGCAACGAGCAGTACTTC. This encodes CASAERGTGNEQYF.

The V call is TRBV7-7, the J call TRBJ2-2; D is unclear. The germline CDR1 and CDR2 sequences are SSHAT and FNYEAQ (reference sequence). Trimming removed 5 bases from V and 5 bases from J, with 9 bases in between. The CDR3 consists of 13 residues. The CDR3 nucleotides read TGTGCCAGCAGCCGCTACCAGACCGGGGAGCTGTTTTTT. Translation: CASSRYQTGELFF.

The chain couples TRBV19 to TRBJ1-5; 9 bases fit TRBD1. Germline assignment: CDR1 LNHDA and CDR2 SQIVND (reference sequence). This CDR3 region has 15 residues. After removal of 2 bases from V and 6 bases from J, the junction contained 5 bases not matched to a gene. The CDR3: CASSITGGDGQPQHF. The CDR3 nucleotides read TGTGCCAGTAGTATAACAGGGGGCGACGGTCAGCCCCAGCATTTT. Filled out from reference TRBV19 and TRBJ1-5, the complete variable domain reads DGGITQSPKYLFRKEGQNVTLSCEQNLNHDAMYWYRQDPGQGLRLIYYSQIVNDFQKGDIAEGYSVSREKKESFPLTVTSAQKNPTAFYLCASSITGGDGQPQHFGDGTRLSIL.

The rearrangement joins TRBV27 to TRBJ2-7; 9 bases are shared with TRBD2. V lost 2 bases and J lost 4; bases outside the gene matches: 6. There are 15 residues in the CDR3. Looked up from germline, CDR1 is MNHEY and CDR2 is SMNVEV (reference sequence). CDR3 bases: TGTGCCAGCAGTTTACGGCACCTAGCGGGATACGAGCAGTACTTC. Amino acids: CASSLRHLAGYEQYF.

Worth noting for this clone: At one boundary the junction diverges from the germline segment, which might be a read error. The chain combines TRBV20-1 with TRBJ2-3; D remains unclear. The CDR3 totals 11 residues. Germline CDR1 reads DFQATT; CDR2 reads SNEGSKA (reference sequence). This CDR3 reads CSGSVADTQYF. CDR3 DNA sequence: TGTTCTGGCTCTGTCGCAGATACGCAGTATTTT.